This T cell receptor (beta chain) was sequenced for a study of OX40 agonist ivuxolimab in advanced cancers. Background on the whole study: Ivuxolimab, which targeted the costimulatory receptor OX40 (CD134), was an agonistic, fully human IgG2 monoclonal antibody. Intravenous ivuxolimab was administered to patients every 2 weeks at six dose levels: 0.01, 0.1, 0.3, 1.5, 3 and 10 mg/kg. In the dose-escalation cohort, nearly 85% of patients were male, and the mean age was roughly 60 years with a range of about 20 to 80. Among the 52 dose-escalation patients, some 20 had hepatocellular carcinoma, about 15 melanoma, 9 renal cell carcinoma and 9 head and neck cancer. Partial responses occurred in three dose-escalation patients, of whom one had hepatocellular carcinoma and two had cutaneous melanoma. The paper describes the monotherapy dose-escalation part (N = 52 patients) of the phase I trial of ivuxolimab. The purpose of peripheral TCRbeta sequencing was to test whether ivuxolimab changed TCR sequence diversity and led to clonal T-cell expansion. Prior anti-PD-1, anti-PD-L1 or anti-CTLA-4 therapy was permitted, and checkpoint inhibitors had been received by about two fifths of dose-escalation patients. The investigation overall reported the following: Low levels of normalized T-cell clonal expansion were also seen in some nonresponding patients. After ivuxolimab, CD8+ T cells had more expanded clones than CD4+ T cells on average. Clonal expansion of both CD4+ and CD8+ blood T cells was observed from baseline to week 6 at doses 0.1 to 3.0 mg/kg. In partial responders in the 0.1-3.0 mg/kg groups, normalized peripheral clonal expansion was found to be among the lowest, especially among CD8+ T cells. The antigen specificity of the clonally expanded peripheral T cells was not determined.

The cysteine opens and the phenylalanine closes a CDR3 of 13 amino acids. The read is trimmed to its CDR3 DNA, 39 bases read in frame from base 1. Based on the germline V gene (reference sequence), the CDR1 and CDR2 sequences are GTSNPN and SVGIG. The junction carries 10 bases between V and J, which are trimmed by 2 bases and 6 bases respectively. Patients with autoimmune disease history or receiving systemic immunosuppression were excluded from the trial. Peripheral blood for TCR sequencing was collected from all dose cohorts at baseline, on cycle 4 day 1, and on cycle 7 day 1. The samples were drawn from a first-in-human, open-label, multicenter phase I dose-escalation trial of ivuxolimab. Adults with locally advanced or metastatic melanoma, renal cell carcinoma, hepatocellular carcinoma or head and neck squamous cell carcinoma were enrolled in the trial. Before TCR sequencing, CD4+ T cells and CD8+ T cells from peripheral blood were sorted into separate populations.

Genomic DNA was isolated from the sorted cells so that the TCRbeta CDR3 region could be sequenced. The immunoSEQ Assay was used to sequence the TCRbeta CDR3 regions. TCRdb took this table from immuneACCESS and kept in-frame rearrangements with V and J called. Such tables lack part of the clones; where checked against another copy, unresolved V genes explain under half of the gap, and the rest is unexplained. A total of some 65,000 clones appear in this sample, 87% of them only once. The ten most abundant clones make up approximately 2.6% of the sample. About this clone: Its recognized antigen is unknown. Within one base of it there is no much larger clone, and no base qualities were kept.

Recombination linked TRBV30 to TRBJ1-4; the D gene cannot be resolved reliably. Here the sequenced sample was CD4+ or CD8+ T cells sorted from blood, taken in a trial of the OX40 agonist ivuxolimab. The origin of this receptor is an adult with an advanced solid tumor such as melanoma, head and neck, liver or kidney cancer. The base sequence is TGTGCCTGGAGTCGTCCCGGGGATGAAAAACTGTTTTTT. This encodes CAWSRPGDEKLFF. Where the CDR3 stops, the reference TRBV30 and TRBJ1-4 genes take over; the full variable domain is SQTIHQWPATLVQPVGSPLSLECTVEGTSNPNLYWYRQAAGRGLQLLFYSVGIGQISSEVPQNLSASRPQDRQFILSSKKLLLSDSGFYLCAWSRPGDEKLFFGSGTQLSVL.